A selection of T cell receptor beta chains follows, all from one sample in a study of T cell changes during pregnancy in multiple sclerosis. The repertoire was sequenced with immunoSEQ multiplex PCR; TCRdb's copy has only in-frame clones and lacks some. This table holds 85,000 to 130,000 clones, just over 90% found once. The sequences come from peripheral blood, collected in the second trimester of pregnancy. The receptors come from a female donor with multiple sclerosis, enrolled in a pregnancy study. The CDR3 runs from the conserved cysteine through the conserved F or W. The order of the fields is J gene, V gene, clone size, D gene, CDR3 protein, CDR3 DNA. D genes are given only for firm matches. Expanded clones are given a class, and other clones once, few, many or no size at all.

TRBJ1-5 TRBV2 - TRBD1 CASSGDRGLQPQHF TGTGCCAGCAGCGGGGACAGGGGGCTTCAGCCCCAGCATTTT
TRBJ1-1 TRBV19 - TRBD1 CASSTRTGMNTEAFF TGTGCCAGTAGTACCCGGACAGGGATGAACACTGAAGCTTTCTTT
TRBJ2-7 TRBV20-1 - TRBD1 CSAGQGYEQYF TGCAGTGCCGGACAGGGCTACGAGCAGTACTTC
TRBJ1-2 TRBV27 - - CASSLSQSSTTNYGYTF TGTGCCAGCAGTTTATCGCAGTCCTCTACTACTAACTATGGCTACACCTTC
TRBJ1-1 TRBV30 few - CAWIQVEAFF TGTGCCTGGATCCAGGTTGAAGCTTTCTTT
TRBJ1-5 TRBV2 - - CASREAGGQGNQPQHF TGTGCCAGCAGGGAGGCCGGGGGGCAAGGGAATCAGCCCCAGCATTTT
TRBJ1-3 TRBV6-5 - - CASIGAVSGNTIYF TGTGCCAGCATTGGGGCGGTCTCTGGAAACACCATATATTTT
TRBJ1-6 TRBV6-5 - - CASSRQNSPLHF TGTGCCAGCAGTCGACAGAATTCACCCCTCCACTTT
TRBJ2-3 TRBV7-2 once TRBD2 CASSLGLLAGGSTDTQYF TGTGCCAGCAGCTTGGGGTTACTAGCGGGGGGTTCCACAGATACGCAGTATTTT
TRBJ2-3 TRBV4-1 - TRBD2 CASSQDRGGGADTQYF TGCGCCAGCAGCCAAGATCGGGGGGGCGGGGCAGATACGCAGTATTTT
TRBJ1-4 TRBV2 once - CASSEALGGEKLFF TGTGCCAGCAGTGAAGCGTTGGGAGGCGAAAAACTGTTTTTT
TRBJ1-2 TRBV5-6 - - CASSLAGVYGYTF TGTGCCAGCAGCTTGGCAGGGGTTTATGGCTACACCTTC
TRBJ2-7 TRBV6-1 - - CASSDRSYEQYF TGTGCCAGCAGCGACAGGTCCTACGAGCAGTACTTC
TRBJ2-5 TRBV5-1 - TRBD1 CASSEGTGGSETQYF TGCGCCAGCAGCGAGGGGACAGGGGGTTCAGAGACCCAGTACTTC
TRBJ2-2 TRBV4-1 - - CASSQDRAGSNTGELFF TGCGCCAGCAGCCAAGATAGGGCAGGGTCGAACACCGGGGAGCTGTTTTTT
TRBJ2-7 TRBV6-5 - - CASSYSPPGTYEQYF TGTGCCAGCAGTTACTCCCCCCCCGGGACCTACGAGCAGTACTTC